A selection of T cell receptor beta chains follows, all from one sample in a study of OX40 agonist ivuxolimab in advanced cancers. Assay: immunoSEQ multiplex PCR; the TCRdb copy retains only in-frame clones and omits some. The table includes more than 40,000 clones, 90% to 95% detected once. The sequences come from CD4+ or CD8+ T cells sorted from blood, collected in a trial of the OX40 agonist ivuxolimab. Receptors were obtained from an adult with an advanced solid tumor such as melanoma, head and neck, liver or kidney cancer. The CDR3 runs from the conserved cysteine through the conserved F or W. D genes are given only for firm matches. Some rows have no size entry. The others give once, few or many, or a class for an expanded clone.

v_call: TRBV7-9; d_call: -; j_call: TRBJ2-2; clone_size: -; cdr3_nt: TGTGCCAGCAGCTTAATCTCCCGGGGGAACACCGGGGAGCTGTTTTTT; cdr3_aa: CASSLISRGNTGELFF
v_call: TRBV27; d_call: -; j_call: TRBJ2-1; clone_size: -; cdr3_nt: TGTGCCAGCAGTCCCAGTTTCCACAATGAGCAGTTCTTC; cdr3_aa: CASSPSFHNEQFF
v_call: TRBV7-9; d_call: -; j_call: TRBJ1-5; clone_size: once; cdr3_nt: TGTGCCAGCAGGATTCACCGGACATATAAAGTCTATAGCAATCAGCCCCAGCATTTT; cdr3_aa: CASRIHRTYKVYSNQPQHF
v_call: TRBV5-4; d_call: -; j_call: TRBJ2-2; clone_size: -; cdr3_nt: TGTGCCAGCAGCTTGGCTTTAGGCAGGGTGAACACCGGGGAGCTGTTTTTT; cdr3_aa: CASSLALGRVNTGELFF
v_call: TRBV5-1; d_call: -; j_call: TRBJ2-6; clone_size: -; cdr3_nt: TGCGCCAGCAGAGGGTCTGGGGCCAACGTCCTGACTTTC; cdr3_aa: CASRGSGANVLTF
v_call: TRBV27; d_call: -; j_call: TRBJ2-1; clone_size: -; cdr3_nt: TGTGCCAGCAGTCCCCGCGTTCTGTACAATGAGCAGTTCTTC; cdr3_aa: CASSPRVLYNEQFF
v_call: TRBV27; d_call: -; j_call: TRBJ1-6; clone_size: few; cdr3_nt: TGTGCCACGACTGGAGGGCCAAATTCACCCCTCCACTTT; cdr3_aa: CATTGGPNSPLHF
v_call: TRBV27; d_call: TRBD1; j_call: TRBJ2-3; clone_size: -; cdr3_nt: TGTGCCAGCAGTCCCGAACAGGGGGCGAGCACAGATACGCAGTATTTT; cdr3_aa: CASSPEQGASTDTQYF
v_call: TRBV7-9; d_call: -; j_call: TRBJ2-5; clone_size: -; cdr3_nt: TGTGCCAGCAGCCCACGGGCCCCTAGCGAACAAGAGACCCAGTACTTC; cdr3_aa: CASSPRAPSEQETQYF
v_call: TRBV9; d_call: -; j_call: TRBJ2-1; clone_size: -; cdr3_nt: TGTGCCAGCAGCGTAGGAGGGGCCGTTGGCAATGAGCAGTTCTTC; cdr3_aa: CASSVGGAVGNEQFF
v_call: TRBV2; d_call: -; j_call: TRBJ2-1; clone_size: -; cdr3_nt: TGTGCCAGCAGTCCCCTTGGGGGGGGCCTTGCCTACAATGAGCAGTTCTTC; cdr3_aa: CASSPLGGGLAYNEQFF
v_call: TRBV19; d_call: TRBD1; j_call: TRBJ2-1; clone_size: -; cdr3_nt: TGTGCCAGTACCGAGTTTCCCGGGACAGCCCTTACCTACAATGAGCAGTTCTTC; cdr3_aa: CASTEFPGTALTYNEQFF
v_call: TRBV28; d_call: -; j_call: TRBJ1-2; clone_size: -; cdr3_nt: TGTGCCAGCAGTTCACCCCGACACGGGGACTATGGCTACACCTTC; cdr3_aa: CASSSPRHGDYGYTF
v_call: TRBV27; d_call: TRBD2; j_call: TRBJ2-1; clone_size: -; cdr3_nt: TGTGCCAGCAGCATGGGCGGGGGGAACAATGAGCAGTTCTTC; cdr3_aa: CASSMGGGNNEQFF
v_call: TRBV9; d_call: -; j_call: TRBJ2-1; clone_size: -; cdr3_nt: TGTGCCAGCAGCACTCGCGGGACCCTATCAGTCTATGAGCAGTTCTTC; cdr3_aa: CASSTRGTLSVYEQFF
v_call: TRBV15; d_call: -; j_call: TRBJ2-1; clone_size: -; cdr3_nt: TGTGCCACCAGAGACCTAGCAACGGGAACGCACTTGAGCTCCTACAATGAGCAGTTCTTC; cdr3_aa: CATRDLATGTHLSSYNEQFF
v_call: TRBV27; d_call: -; j_call: TRBJ2-7; clone_size: -; cdr3_nt: TGTGCCAGCAGTTTCCTCTCCGGTGAGCAGTACTTC; cdr3_aa: CASSFLSGEQYF
v_call: TRBV4-2; d_call: -; j_call: TRBJ2-1; clone_size: -; cdr3_nt: TGTGCCAGCAGCCAAGGACGGGGCGGGCGGTACAATGAGCAGTTCTTC; cdr3_aa: CASSQGRGGRYNEQFF
v_call: TRBV21-1; d_call: -; j_call: TRBJ2-1; clone_size: -; cdr3_nt: TGTGCCAGCAGCGGGACGGCTGGACTAGCCTCACTCCTCTCCTACAATGAGCAGTTCTTC; cdr3_aa: CASSGTAGLASLLSYNEQFF
v_call: TRBV5-4; d_call: TRBD2; j_call: TRBJ2-5; clone_size: -; cdr3_nt: TGTGCCAGCAGCTTGACAACAATTCGCGGGAGGGTAGGGGAGACCCAGTACTTC; cdr3_aa: CASSLTTIRGRVGETQYF
v_call: TRBV28; d_call: TRBD1; j_call: TRBJ1-5; clone_size: -; cdr3_nt: TGTGCCAGCAGTTTATACAGGGGACTTAATCAGCCCCAGCATTTT; cdr3_aa: CASSLYRGLNQPQHF
v_call: TRBV2; d_call: -; j_call: TRBJ1-1; clone_size: -; cdr3_nt: TGTGCCAGCAGTGGAACAGGGAGTAACACTGAAGCTTTCTTT; cdr3_aa: CASSGTGSNTEAFF
v_call: TRBV11-1; d_call: -; j_call: TRBJ1-1; clone_size: -; cdr3_nt: TGTGCCAGCAGCCGACGGGACGGTTGGTTTGGCACTGAAGCTTTCTTT; cdr3_aa: CASSRRDGWFGTEAFF
v_call: TRBV28; d_call: -; j_call: TRBJ2-3; clone_size: -; cdr3_nt: TGTGCCAGCAGACTTCCCGGACTACACACAGATACGCAGTATTTT; cdr3_aa: CASRLPGLHTDTQYF
v_call: TRBV6-5; d_call: -; j_call: TRBJ2-5; clone_size: -; cdr3_nt: TGTGCCAGCAGTAGCGAAGAGACCCAGTACTTC; cdr3_aa: CASSSEETQYF
v_call: TRBV21-1; d_call: -; j_call: TRBJ2-2; clone_size: -; cdr3_nt: TGTGCCAGCAGCCGGAGAAAGGGGGCGGAGAACACCGGGGAGCTGTTTTTT; cdr3_aa: CASSRRKGAENTGELFF
v_call: TRBV7-9; d_call: TRBD2; j_call: TRBJ2-1; clone_size: -; cdr3_nt: TGTGCCAGCAGCTTATTGATACTAGCGGGAGATTCGGGTGGCGGTGAGCAGTTCTTC; cdr3_aa: CASSLLILAGDSGGGEQFF
v_call: TRBV5-1; d_call: -; j_call: TRBJ1-6; clone_size: -; cdr3_nt: TGCGCCAGCAGCTGGGGGGATCACGGTTCACCCCTCCACTTT; cdr3_aa: CASSWGDHGSPLHF
v_call: TRBV5-4; d_call: TRBD2; j_call: TRBJ2-3; clone_size: -; cdr3_nt: TGTGCCAGCAGCTCGGGGATTGGAGCGGGGGCCACCACAGATACGCAGTATTTT; cdr3_aa: CASSSGIGAGATTDTQYF
v_call: TRBV6-5; d_call: TRBD1; j_call: TRBJ2-7; clone_size: -; cdr3_nt: TGTGCCAGCAGTTACGGGACAGGAGCCTACGAGCAGTACTTC; cdr3_aa: CASSYGTGAYEQYF
v_call: TRBV9; d_call: -; j_call: TRBJ1-6; clone_size: -; cdr3_nt: TGTGCCAGCAGCGAGAGCAATTCACCCCTCCACTTT; cdr3_aa: CASSESNSPLHF
v_call: TRBV28; d_call: -; j_call: TRBJ2-2; clone_size: -; cdr3_nt: TGTGCCAGCAGTTCGTTGGGACGGACGGACACCGGGGAGCTGTTTTTT; cdr3_aa: CASSSLGRTDTGELFF
v_call: TRBV10-3; d_call: -; j_call: TRBJ2-7; clone_size: -; cdr3_nt: TGTGCCATCAGTGAGCGGGTAGCGTCGGGCGAGCAGTACTTC; cdr3_aa: CAISERVASGEQYF
v_call: TRBV7-9; d_call: TRBD1; j_call: TRBJ2-4; clone_size: -; cdr3_nt: TGTGCCAGCGGACAGGCAGGCAAAAACATTCAGTACTTC; cdr3_aa: CASGQAGKNIQYF
v_call: TRBV10-3; d_call: TRBD2; j_call: TRBJ2-3; clone_size: -; cdr3_nt: TGTGCCATCAGTGAGTCGATAACTAGCGGGGGACTTCAGACGCAGTATTTT; cdr3_aa: CAISESITSGGLQTQYF
v_call: TRBV27; d_call: TRBD1; j_call: TRBJ2-7; clone_size: -; cdr3_nt: TGTGCCAGCAGTCCCCAGGACAGGGGGAATGCCCTATCCGTCTACGAGCAGTACTTC; cdr3_aa: CASSPQDRGNALSVYEQYF
v_call: TRBV5-4; d_call: -; j_call: TRBJ1-1; clone_size: once; cdr3_nt: TGTGCCAGCAGCTTGGAAGCGGGTCGTACTGAAGCTTTCTTT; cdr3_aa: CASSLEAGRTEAFF